A selection of T cell receptor beta chains follows, all from one sample in a study of T cells in Graves' hyperthyroidism and ophthalmopathy. A single record per CDR3 protein comes from TCRdb applying MiXCR to the multiplex PCR reads. The table has fewer than 850,000 distinct CDR3 sequences, approximately 15% seen once. Sequencing was carried out using blood. The source of these receptors is a man between 45 and 60 years old with Graves' hyperthyroidism. Both conserved end residues are part of each CDR3. Each record gives: D gene, J gene, V gene, clone size, CDR3 DNA, CDR3 protein. D genes are given only for firm matches. Only some rows state a clone size, as once, few, many or a class for expanded clones.

- TRBJ2-5 TRBV19 - TGTGCCAGTAGTATAGCGGCAGTTCAAGAGACCCAGTACTTC CASSIAAVQETQYF
- TRBJ2-7 TRBV7-8 - TGTGCCAGCAGCCCTAGTTGGGGGGCCTACGAGCAGTACTTC CASSPSWGAYEQYF
- TRBJ1-6 TRBV6-2/TRBV6-3 - TGTGCCAGCAGTGAAATGGACCGAGATAATTCACCCCTCCACTTT CASSEMDRDNSPLHF
- TRBJ1-5 TRBV12-3/TRBV12-4 - TGTGCTACAACTAAGGGGTCTAGCAATCAGCCCCAGCATTTT CATTKGSSNQPQHF
- TRBJ2-2 TRBV6-2/TRBV6-3 many TGTGCCAGCAGTTACTACGCGGGGACCCAGAACACCGGGGAGCTGTTTTTT CASSYYAGTQNTGELFF
- TRBJ1-4 TRBV15 - TGTGCCACCAGCAGAGGGACGGCTGAAAAACTGTTTTTT CATSRGTAEKLFF
- TRBJ2-7 TRBV11-2 many TGTGCCAGCAGCACCCCCAGCGAAAGATCCTACGAGCAGTACTTC CASSTPSERSYEQYF
TRBD1 TRBJ1-5 TRBV6-1 - TGTGCCAGCAGAGGGGACAGGGTGGATCAGCCCCAGCATTTT CASRGDRVDQPQHF
TRBD1 TRBJ2-1 TRBV6-1 few TGTGCCAGCAGTGGGACAGGCCGTAAGCAGTTCTTC CASSGTGRKQFF
- TRBJ1-2 TRBV5-1 many TGCGCCAGCAGCGCAGGGACGGTCTATGGCTACACCTTC CASSAGTVYGYTF
- TRBJ1-1 TRBV6-2/TRBV6-3 many TGTGCCAGCAGTTACAAGGGCCTGAACACTGAAGCTTTCTTT CASSYKGLNTEAFF
- TRBJ2-3 TRBV20-1 few TGCAGTGCTAGCCATAGTACGACAGATACGCAGTATTTT CSASHSTTDTQYF
- TRBJ2-2 TRBV12-3/TRBV12-4 - TGTGCCAGCAGTTTAGCGGCTCACCTCCCGGGAGCTCTCTTT CASSLAAHLPGALF
- TRBJ2-2 TRBV7-8 - TGTGCCAGCAGCTTAGACCAGGTCTTCCAGGCGAACACCGGGGAGCTGTTTTTT CASSLDQVFQANTGELFF
- TRBJ2-7 TRBV19 many TGTGCCAGTAGTAAGGGCAGGGAGTCGTCCTACGAGCAGTACTTC CASSKGRESSYEQYF
- TRBJ2-7 TRBV6-2/TRBV6-3 many TGTGCCAGCAGGCCTGGCCGGAGTCGAGAGCAGTACTTC CASRPGRSREQYF
TRBD2 TRBJ2-7 TRBV27 many TGTGCCAGCAGTCTAACGGGACTAGTATCCTACGAGCAGTACTTC CASSLTGLVSYEQYF
TRBD2 TRBJ2-1 TRBV19 few TGTGCCACTCTAGCGGGAGAAACATACAATGAGCAGTTCTTC CATLAGETYNEQFF
- TRBJ1-5 TRBV2 many TGTGCCAGCAGTTCCTACACGGGGGGCACTCAGCCCCAGCATTTT CASSSYTGGTQPQHF
- TRBJ1-1 TRBV6-1 many TGTGCCAGCAGTACAACCGGGGGGTACACTGAAGCTTTCTTT CASSTTGGYTEAFF
TRBD1 TRBJ1-2 TRBV28 many TGTGCCAGCAGTTTGCGACAGGGCCTTGGCTACACCTTC CASSLRQGLGYTF
- TRBJ2-7 TRBV5-1 many TGCGCCAGCAGCCCAGGACACCTCGAGCAGTACTTC CASSPGHLEQYF
- TRBJ2-2 TRBV7-8 many TGTGCCAGCAAGCAGACAGAAACGACCGGGGAGCTGTTTTTT CASKQTETTGELFF
TRBD1 TRBJ1-1 TRBV6-5 - TGTGCCAGCAGTTTCGACCCCGGGACAGGGGGAACTGAAGCTTTCTTT CASSFDPGTGGTEAFF
- TRBJ2-3 TRBV3-1 - TGTGCCAGCAGCCCGAGACAGAATACGCAGTATTTT CASSPRQNTQYF
- TRBJ1-5 TRBV13 - TGTGCCAGCAGCAGCGGGACTCATAGCAATCAGCCCCAGCATTTT CASSSGTHSNQPQHF
- TRBJ2-7 TRBV11-2 - TGTGCCAGCAGCATAGGGCTTGGGGGTTCCTACGAGCAGTACTTC CASSIGLGGSYEQYF
TRBD2 TRBJ2-7 TRBV6-9 few TGTGCCAGCAGTTATGGAGATAGCGGGAAGGAGCAGTACTTC CASSYGDSGKEQYF
- TRBJ2-5 TRBV6-2/TRBV6-3 - TGTGCCAGCAGCTTGGCCCGCAGGGATAATCCAGAGACCCAGTACTTC CASSLARRDNPETQYF
TRBD2 TRBJ2-3 TRBV11-2 many TGTGCCAGCAGCGGAAGACTAGCGGGCCGCACAGATACGCAGTATTTT CASSGRLAGRTDTQYF
TRBD2 TRBJ2-1 TRBV13 few TGTGCCAGCAGCGTCCCGGGACTAGCGGGAGGCGAGCAGTTCTTC CASSVPGLAGGEQFF
- TRBJ1-1 TRBV5-1 - TGCGCCAGCAGCTTGGTTCGGGGGGCAATGAACACTGAAGCTTTCTTT CASSLVRGAMNTEAFF
TRBD1 TRBJ1-1 TRBV5-5 - TGTGCCAGCAGCTTGTCCGGACAGGGTCACACTGAAGCTTTCTTT CASSLSGQGHTEAFF
- TRBJ2-1 TRBV12-3/TRBV12-4 many TGTGCCAGCAGTTTTGGGGAGTTGGGTGAGCAGTTCTTC CASSFGELGEQFF
- TRBJ1-4 TRBV6-2/TRBV6-3 - TGTGCCAGCAGTTACGAATTAAGGAAAGAGTGGAGAAAACTGTTTTTT CASSYELRKEWRKLFF
TRBD1 TRBJ2-1 TRBV25-1 - TGTGCCAGCAGTGTGACAGGGCCGATTGGAAAGCAGTTCTTC CASSVTGPIGKQFF
- TRBJ2-1 TRBV5-4 - TGTGCCAGCAGCTTGCGCGGGAACTACAATGAGCAGTTCTTC CASSLRGNYNEQFF
- TRBJ2-7 TRBV27 - TGTGCCAGCACCCACTCGGGACTCCTAGCCTACGAGCAGTACTTC CASTHSGLLAYEQYF
- TRBJ2-3 TRBV6-2/TRBV6-3 few TGTGCCAGCAGTGCCGGACTCCGGGGTCTAAGAGATACGCAGTATTTT CASSAGLRGLRDTQYF
- TRBJ2-1 TRBV7-6 many TGTGCCAGCAGCCGAGGGGCTTCTGAGCAGTTCTTC CASSRGASEQFF
- TRBJ2-1 TRBV28 many TGTGCCAGCGCCCAACCGACAAGGTTTAATGAGCAGTTCTTC CASAQPTRFNEQFF
- TRBJ2-2 TRBV7-2 many TGTGCCAGCAGCTTAGCGCCGAGCGGGCGTTCCTTTGGCGGGGAGCTGTTTTTT CASSLAPSGRSFGGELFF
- TRBJ2-1 TRBV14 many TGTGCCAGCAGCCAAGACCGGAGTAGAAATGAGCAGTTCTTC CASSQDRSRNEQFF
TRBD2 TRBJ2-1 TRBV19 - TGTGCCAGTAGTGTGGGACTAGCGGGAGGGCCTGGTGAGTTCTTC CASSVGLAGGPGEFF
TRBD2 TRBJ2-7 TRBV5-1 - TGCGCCAGCAGCTTGGGGGGGACTAGCGGGAACGAGCAGTACTTC CASSLGGTSGNEQYF
TRBD1 TRBJ2-1 TRBV24-1 medium-sized TGTGCCACCAGTGATTCCATTACAGGGGGCGATTACAATGAGCAGTTCTTC CATSDSITGGDYNEQFF
TRBD1 TRBJ1-4 TRBV20-1 many TGCAGTGTCCGGACAGGGCCAAATGAAAAACTGTTTTTT CSVRTGPNEKLFF
TRBD1 TRBJ1-2 TRBV28 - TGTGCCAGCAGGGTGAGGACAGGTTGGCACGATGGCTACACCTTC CASRVRTGWHDGYTF
- TRBJ2-5 TRBV7-9 many TGTGCCAGCAGCACCCGACTAGAAGAGACCCAGTACTTC CASSTRLEETQYF
- TRBJ1-5 TRBV30 - TGTGCCTGGACTCCGGGGACATATAGCAATCAGCTCCAGCATTTT CAWTPGTYSNQLQHF
TRBD2 TRBJ2-3 TRBV2 - TGTGCCAGCAGTGAACCATTAGCGGGTACAGATACGCAGTATTTT CASSEPLAGTDTQYF
- TRBJ2-7 TRBV6-5 - TGTGCCAGCAGTTACTCGACCGGGGCGCTTGACGAGCAGTACTTC CASSYSTGALDEQYF
- TRBJ1-1 TRBV10-2 many TGCGCCAGCAGTCCTGACAAACTCACTGAAGCTTTCTTT CASSPDKLTEAFF
- TRBJ1-1 TRBV11-2 many TGTGCCAGCAGCTTAGTAACGGAAGATAATGAAGCTTTCTTT CASSLVTEDNEAFF
- TRBJ1-1 TRBV2 many TGTGCCAGCACCCGGACCCACAGTAACACTGAAGCTTTCTTT CASTRTHSNTEAFF
TRBD1 TRBJ1-4 TRBV2 many TGTGCCAGCGGGGCAGGGGGAAACGAAAAACTGTTTTTT CASGAGGNEKLFF